Listed below are T cell receptor beta chains from one sample, sequenced in a study of prognosis after radiotherapy for stage I lung cancer. TCRdb independently ran MiXCR on the multiplex PCR reads; one entry per CDR3 protein. The table has 20,000 to 25,000 distinct CDR3 sequences, around 36% seen once. The specimen comprised PBMCs, sampled before or after stereotactic body radiation therapy (not recorded which). The source of these receptors is a donor older than 45 with non-small cell lung cancer. Each CDR3 is given with its conserved first and last residue. The D gene is left open where the match is weak. Where a row states a size, it is once, few, many or the class of an expanded clone; other rows omit it.

j_call d_call v_call clone_size cdr3_nt cdr3_aa
TRBJ2-2 - TRBV12-3/TRBV12-4 - TGTGCCAGCAGCAGCACCGGGACATGGGTGGCCGGTGAGCTGTTTTTT CASSSTGTWVAGELFF
TRBJ2-3 TRBD2 TRBV24-1 - TGTGCCACCAGTGACCCACCAGCGGGATACACAGATACGCAGTATTTT CATSDPPAGYTDTQYF
TRBJ2-3 TRBD2 TRBV29-1 many TGCAGCGTTGCGGGACTAGCGGGAAAAACAGATACGCAGTATTTT CSVAGLAGKTDTQYF
TRBJ1-2 - TRBV20-1 many TGCAGTGCTAGAGATCACACTAACTATGGCTACACCTTC CSARDHTNYGYTF
TRBJ1-4 - TRBV3-1 many TGTGCCAGCAGCGACCGGGGGTTCGTTGGTGAAAAACTGTTTTTT CASSDRGFVGEKLFF
TRBJ2-7 - TRBV18 few TGTGCCAGCTCACCTAGCCGGGGGTCCGACGAGCAGTACTTC CASSPSRGSDEQYF
TRBJ2-5 - TRBV7-2 - TGTGCCATCAGCCGGGGCAGCCAAGAGACCCAGTACTTC CAISRGSQETQYF
TRBJ2-2 - TRBV19 many TGTGCCAGTACCCCTGCCGTTACGGGCGTAACCGGGGAGCTGTTTTTT CASTPAVTGVTGELFF
TRBJ2-4 - TRBV5-1 few TGCGCCAGCGGACTACTAGGAGTCGAAAACATTCAGTACTTC CASGLLGVENIQYF
TRBJ1-1 - TRBV19 many TGTGCCAGTAGTATAGTCTCTCTTAGACAAAGAGGGGACACTGAAGCTTTCTTT CASSIVSLRQRGDTEAFF
TRBJ1-1 - TRBV6-1 - TGTGCCAGCAGTGGGACAGTGTCTGAAGCTTTCTTT CASSGTVSEAFF
TRBJ2-5 - TRBV20-1 few TGCAGTGCTATAATCGGGGGACGACCAACCAAGGGGACCCAGTACTTC CSAIIGGRPTKGTQYF
TRBJ2-7 TRBD1 TRBV18 many TGTGCCAGCTCACCACGGACAGGGGGCGTCAACGAGCAGTACTTC CASSPRTGGVNEQYF
TRBJ2-5 TRBD2 TRBV18 - TGTGCCAGCTCACCACCGTATAGCGGGAGTGAGACCCAGTACTTC CASSPPYSGSETQYF
TRBJ1-4 TRBD1 TRBV28 many TGTGCCAGCACTGCCGGGACAGGAAATGAAAAACTGTTTTTT CASTAGTGNEKLFF
TRBJ2-7 - TRBV11-2 many TGTGCCAGCAGCTTAGGAGGTGGGGAGAGCCACGAGCAGTACTTC CASSLGGGESHEQYF
TRBJ2-1 TRBD1 TRBV2 many TGTGCCAGCAGAAAGGACAGGCCCAAAAATGAGCAGTTCTTC CASRKDRPKNEQFF
TRBJ2-2 TRBD2 TRBV10-3 many TGTGCCATCCTTGAAGGGGAGGGGAACACCGGGGAGCTGTTTTTT CAILEGEGNTGELFF
TRBJ2-3 TRBD1 TRBV5-1 many TGCGCCAGCAGCCACACCCAGGGGGCTAGCACAGATACGCAGTATTTT CASSHTQGASTDTQYF
TRBJ2-1 TRBD1 TRBV20-1 many TGCAGTGCTAGAGATCCGTTTGGGACAGCGTACAATGAGCAGTTCTTC CSARDPFGTAYNEQFF
TRBJ2-1 - TRBV5-5 many TGTGCCAGCAGCCAGCTTGGGCAGGGGGGTGAGCAGTTCTTC CASSQLGQGGEQFF
TRBJ2-3 - TRBV29-1 many TGCAGCGTTGAACGCTTTGGGTGGGGTAGCACAGATACGCAGTATTTT CSVERFGWGSTDTQYF
TRBJ2-7 - TRBV6-4 many TGTGCCAGCAGACCCCCGGAACCCCCCTACGAGCAGTACTTC CASRPPEPPYEQYF